This T cell receptor beta chain emerged from a study of radiotherapy plus CTLA-4 blockade in lung cancer. Study-level results: Among reported predictors of response, early blood T cell clone dynamics with interferon-beta performed best.

Details on this clone: Its target is not known.

V lost 7 bases, J lost 4 bases, and 16 bases lay in between. There are 14 residues in the CDR3. CDR1 is MDHEN, CDR2 SYDVKM, per germline. Produced via immunoSEQ multiplex PCR; TCRdb's table is partial and in-frame only. The table lists about 44,000 clones, about 74% of them singletons. Sequenced here: peripheral blood, sampled from a patient treated with radiotherapy plus ipilimumab. The chain has TRBV28 and TRBJ1-2; D possibly corresponds to TRBD1 (6 bases). This TCR was sampled from a human donor with non-small cell lung cancer whose response to radiotherapy plus ipilimumab could not be evaluated. The CDR3 DNA reads as TGTGCCAGCACGAACAGGGCCCCCATCTATGGCTACACCTTC. Protein sequence: CASTNRAPIYGYTF.